The rows below give T cell receptor beta chains drawn from one sample of a study of cytomegalovirus exposure and HLA in healthy donors. Assay: immunoSEQ multiplex PCR; the TCRdb copy retains only in-frame clones and omits some. The table counts tens of thousands of clones; less than 0.75% lies in the top ten. What was sequenced was PBMCs. Receptor source: a young man in good health and CMV-seronegative. CDR3s include the opening cysteine and the closing phenylalanine or tryptophan. A D gene is named only where the DNA matches it firmly.

TRBJ1-1 TRBV9 . TGTGCCAGCAGCGTAGTGGCCAAGGAGACTGAAGCTTTCTTT CASSVVAKETEAFF
TRBJ1-1 TRBV6-4 TRBD1 TGTGCCAGAAACTTTTATACAGGGGAGTGGAACACTGAAGCTTTCTTT CARNFYTGEWNTEAFF
TRBJ2-2 TRBV5-1 TRBD2 TGCGCCAGCAGCCCAATGGGACTAGCGGATAACACCGGGGAGCTGTTTTTT CASSPMGLADNTGELFF
TRBJ2-7 TRBV4-2 TRBD1 TGTGCCAGCAGCCAAACACTATCCGGACAGGGGAGGGACGAGCAGTACTTC CASSQTLSGQGRDEQYF
TRBJ2-5 TRBV13 TRBD2 TGTGCCAGCAGCTTAAGCGGGGGGCAAGAGACCCAGTACTTC CASSLSGGQETQYF
TRBJ2-7 TRBV11-3 . TGTGCCAGCAGCTCCCCAGGGGTGGACTACGAGCAGTACTTC CASSSPGVDYEQYF
TRBJ2-7 TRBV19 . TGTGCCAGTAGTATAGGGCAGGGAAATTCCTACGAGCAGTACTTC CASSIGQGNSYEQYF
TRBJ1-4 TRBV28 TRBD1 TGTGCCAGCAGCCCCGGGACAGCTAATGAAAAACTGTTTTTT CASSPGTANEKLFF
TRBJ1-5 TRBV19 . TGTGCCAGTAGCCCCACAGGGCTCCAGCCCCAGCATTTT CASSPTGLQPQHF
TRBJ1-5 TRBV19 . TGTGCCAGTAGTATAGCCATGGGAGGGAATCAGCCCCAGCATTTT CASSIAMGGNQPQHF
TRBJ2-5 TRBV9 . TGTGCCAGCAGCTTTCGATCAGGGGAGACCCAGTACTTC CASSFRSGETQYF
TRBJ2-5 TRBV2 . TGTGCCAGCAGTACTAACGTGGAGACCCAGTACTTC CASSTNVETQYF
TRBJ1-1 TRBV20-1 . TGCAGTGCTCGTCGACAGACTGAAGCTTTCTTT CSARRQTEAFF
TRBJ1-6 TRBV13 . TGTGCCAGCAGCAAGTTTGGATGGAGTGATAATTCACCCCTCCACTTT CASSKFGWSDNSPLHF
TRBJ2-1 TRBV10-3 TRBD2 TGTGCCATCAGCATCCAGCGGGAGGGGAATGAGCAGTTCTTC CAISIQREGNEQFF
TRBJ1-2 TRBV9 TRBD1 TGTGCCAGCAGCGTAGGAGGGGGCACTTCGGGTGGCTACACCTTC CASSVGGGTSGGYTF
TRBJ1-3 TRBV19 . TGTGCCAGTATCCGTGGAGGGAGCGCGAACACCATATATTTT CASIRGGSANTIYF
TRBJ1-2 TRBV11-2 . TGTGCCAGCAGTCCAATCCGGGGGGGAACTAACTATGGCTACACCTTC CASSPIRGGTNYGYTF
TRBJ1-2 TRBV6-5 TRBD1 TGTGCCAGCAGTAGGACAGGGTATGGCTACACCTTC CASSRTGYGYTF
TRBJ2-1 TRBV7-2 TRBD2 TGTGCCAGCAGCTCGCCGGGACTAGTAGATGAGAATGAGCAGTTCTTC CASSSPGLVDENEQFF
TRBJ1-2 TRBV5-1 . TGCGCCAGCAGCTTGGACAGCTATGGCTACACCTTC CASSLDSYGYTF
TRBJ2-7 TRBV6-5 TRBD2 TGTGCCAGCCGGGTGGCTAGCGGGGGCTACGAGCAGTACTTC CASRVASGGYEQYF
TRBJ1-2 TRBV2 TRBD1 TGTGCCAACCCGGGACAGGGGCGGGTCTATGGCTACACCTTC CANPGQGRVYGYTF
TRBJ2-7 TRBV6-5 TRBD1 TGTGCCAGCAGTTATAGTGGACAGGGGGCCTACGAGCAGTACTTC CASSYSGQGAYEQYF
TRBJ1-4 TRBV15 TRBD1 TGTGCCACCAGCAGGGACAGGGGTCGGGAAAAACTGTTTTTT CATSRDRGREKLFF
TRBJ1-6 TRBV7-2 . TGTGCCAGCAGCTTCCAGGCCGGTAATTCACCCCTCCACTTT CASSFQAGNSPLHF
TRBJ2-3 TRBV5-1 TRBD1 TGCGCCAGCAGCCACGGACAGGGTGGGACAGATACGCAGTATTTT CASSHGQGGTDTQYF
TRBJ1-5 TRBV5-6 . TGTGCCAGCAGCTTCCTAAATCAGCCCCAGCATTTT CASSFLNQPQHF
TRBJ2-1 TRBV7-7 . TGTGCTAGCAGCTTAGGAGGGGGCGCCTCCTACAATGAGCAGTTCTTC CASSLGGGASYNEQFF
TRBJ1-1 TRBV7-2 TRBD1 TGTGCCAGCAGCTACTCCCCCCGAGGGGACAGATTCTTT CASSYSPRGDRFF
TRBJ1-1 TRBV19 . TGTGCCAGTACCCAAGTAATACGGTTTACTGAAGCTTTCTTT CASTQVIRFTEAFF
TRBJ2-3 TRBV13 . TGTGCCAGCAGCTTCGGAGGGACGCCAGCGCAGTATTTT CASSFGGTPAQYF
TRBJ2-5 TRBV19 . TGTGCCAGTAGTATAGGAGCTACAAGTTCAGGCGAGACCCAGTACTTC CASSIGATSSGETQYF
TRBJ2-2 TRBV19 TRBD2 TGTGCCAGTCGGTCCGGACTAGCGGGAGGGCCGAAGGGGGAGCTGTTTTTT CASRSGLAGGPKGELFF
TRBJ2-7 TRBV5-1 TRBD2 TGCGCCAGCAGCTTAGGGACTAGCGGGTCGACCTACGAGCAGTACTTC CASSLGTSGSTYEQYF
TRBJ1-5 TRBV7-9 TRBD1 TGTGCCAGCAGCTCGTCGGGACAGGGGATTTGGCAGCCCCAGCATTTT CASSSSGQGIWQPQHF
TRBJ2-5 TRBV13 TRBD2 TGTGCCAGCAGCTCGGGACTAGCGGGGGGCCCTCTTGGGACCCAGTACTTC CASSSGLAGGPLGTQYF
TRBJ1-1 TRBV5-1 TRBD1 TGCGCCAGCAGCAGGGGGACAGCCGTGGGCGATGAAGCTTTCTTT CASSRGTAVGDEAFF
TRBJ2-7 TRBV28 . TGTGCCAGCAGTTTACGAACTAGGGAGGCGGCCGGACGGTTTTACGAGCAGTACTTC CASSLRTREAAGRFYEQYF
TRBJ2-5 TRBV5-6 . TGTGCCAGCAGCTTGGAAGGGGGTGTGGAGACCCAGTACTTC CASSLEGGVETQYF
TRBJ1-4 TRBV23-1 TRBD1 TGCGCCAGCAGTCCAAAAGGTCACCGGGACAGCCTTAATGAAAAACTGTTTTTT CASSPKGHRDSLNEKLFF
TRBJ1-1 TRBV19 . TGTGCCAGTAGTATCTTAGGGAGAAACACTGAAGCTTTCTTT CASSILGRNTEAFF
TRBJ2-7 TRBV5-6 TRBD1 TGTGCCAGCAGCCCTTGGGCCTGGACAGGGGTCTACGAGCAGTACTTC CASSPWAWTGVYEQYF